A selection of T cell receptor beta chains follows, all from one sample in a study of technical replicates of blood from four donors. Using immunoSEQ multiplex PCR, the repertoire was profiled, and TCRdb retains in-frame clones only, with some absent. The table has 95,000 to 100,000 clones, nearly 96% seen once. Sequenced: T cells isolated from PBMCs. All receptors come from a human donor in good health. Both conserved end residues are part of each CDR3. Each record gives: J gene, CDR3 length, clone size, D gene, V gene, CDR3 protein, CDR3 DNA. D genes are given only for firm matches. The size field is filled for only some rows; it gives once, few, many or a size class.

j_call: TRBJ1-2
cdr3_length: 15
clone_size: NA
d_call: NA
v_call: TRBV6-5
cdr3_aa: CASSYNSVLGYGYTF
cdr3_nt: TGTGCCAGCAGTTATAACAGTGTCCTGGGCTATGGCTACACCTTC

j_call: TRBJ1-1
cdr3_length: 17
clone_size: NA
d_call: TRBD1
v_call: TRBV7-9
cdr3_aa: CASSLGITGGMNTEAFF
cdr3_nt: TGTGCCAGCAGCTTGGGCATCACAGGGGGAATGAACACTGAAGCTTTCTTT

j_call: TRBJ2-1
cdr3_length: 15
clone_size: NA
d_call: TRBD2
v_call: TRBV7-2
cdr3_aa: CASSLLAGSYNEQFF
cdr3_nt: TGTGCCAGCAGCCTGCTAGCGGGTTCCTACAATGAGCAGTTCTTC

j_call: TRBJ2-1
cdr3_length: 16
clone_size: once
d_call: TRBD2
v_call: TRBV18
cdr3_aa: CASSIRLAGNYNEQFF
cdr3_nt: TGTGCCAGCTCAATTAGACTAGCGGGGAATTACAATGAGCAGTTCTTC

j_call: TRBJ2-2
cdr3_length: 16
clone_size: NA
d_call: TRBD2
v_call: TRBV18
cdr3_aa: CASSPREGTNTGELFF
cdr3_nt: TGTGCCAGCTCACCGAGGGAGGGGACGAACACCGGGGAGCTGTTTTTT

j_call: TRBJ2-1
cdr3_length: 13
clone_size: NA
d_call: NA
v_call: TRBV11-2
cdr3_aa: CASSPSPRDEQFF
cdr3_nt: TGTGCCAGCAGCCCCTCGCCGCGGGATGAGCAGTTCTTC

j_call: TRBJ1-5
cdr3_length: 15
clone_size: NA
d_call: NA
v_call: TRBV6-1
cdr3_aa: CASSPGVPTDQPQHF
cdr3_nt: TGTGCCAGCAGCCCCGGTGTACCGACTGATCAGCCCCAGCATTTT

j_call: TRBJ1-1
cdr3_length: 13
clone_size: NA
d_call: NA
v_call: TRBV9
cdr3_aa: CASSASDGTEAFF
cdr3_nt: TGTGCCAGCAGCGCGAGTGACGGGACTGAAGCTTTCTTT

j_call: TRBJ2-2
cdr3_length: 14
clone_size: NA
d_call: NA
v_call: TRBV5-5
cdr3_aa: CASSLAGDTGELFF
cdr3_nt: TGTGCCAGCAGCTTGGCCGGAGATACCGGGGAGCTGTTTTTT

j_call: TRBJ2-7
cdr3_length: 14
clone_size: once
d_call: TRBD2
v_call: TRBV14
cdr3_aa: CASRPTGRGYEQYF
cdr3_nt: TGTGCCAGCCGACCGACCGGGAGGGGGTACGAGCAGTACTTC

j_call: TRBJ2-4
cdr3_length: 14
clone_size: NA
d_call: TRBD2
v_call: TRBV28
cdr3_aa: CASSFPGGKNIQYF
cdr3_nt: TGTGCCAGCAGTTTCCCCGGGGGGAAAAACATTCAGTACTTC

j_call: TRBJ2-7
cdr3_length: 14
clone_size: NA
d_call: TRBD2
v_call: TRBV28
cdr3_aa: CASSSIAGAYEQYF
cdr3_nt: TGTGCCAGCAGCTCAATAGCGGGAGCCTACGAGCAGTACTTC

j_call: TRBJ2-6
cdr3_length: 18
clone_size: NA
d_call: TRBD1
v_call: TRBV6-1
cdr3_aa: CASSEVRQGAYGANVLTF
cdr3_nt: TGTGCCAGCAGTGAAGTGAGACAGGGAGCGTATGGGGCCAACGTCCTGACTTTC

j_call: TRBJ2-7
cdr3_length: 13
clone_size: once
d_call: NA
v_call: TRBV5-6
cdr3_aa: CASSTGGHLEQYF
cdr3_nt: TGTGCCAGCAGCACGGGGGGACACCTAGAGCAGTACTTC

j_call: TRBJ2-2
cdr3_length: 15
clone_size: NA
d_call: NA
v_call: TRBV9
cdr3_aa: CASSVGGSNTGELFF
cdr3_nt: TGTGCCAGCAGCGTAGGAGGTAGTAACACCGGGGAGCTGTTTTTT

j_call: TRBJ2-5
cdr3_length: 16
clone_size: once
d_call: TRBD1
v_call: TRBV15
cdr3_aa: CATSRDPGQGRKTQYF
cdr3_nt: TGTGCCACCAGCAGAGATCCGGGACAGGGTAGGAAGACCCAGTACTTC

j_call: TRBJ2-4
cdr3_length: 14
clone_size: NA
d_call: NA
v_call: TRBV5-4
cdr3_aa: CASSAKGVGDIQYF
cdr3_nt: TGTGCCAGCAGCGCCAAGGGGGTTGGTGACATTCAGTACTTC

j_call: TRBJ2-1
cdr3_length: 13
clone_size: NA
d_call: NA
v_call: TRBV7-9
cdr3_aa: CASSPPGSDEQFF
cdr3_nt: TGTGCCAGCAGCCCGCCGGGGTCAGATGAGCAGTTCTTC

j_call: TRBJ2-2
cdr3_length: 13
clone_size: NA
d_call: NA
v_call: TRBV5-4
cdr3_aa: CASSPVDTGELFF
cdr3_nt: TGTGCCAGCAGCCCGGTGGACACCGGGGAGCTGTTTTTT

j_call: TRBJ1-1
cdr3_length: 11
clone_size: NA
d_call: NA
v_call: TRBV28
cdr3_aa: CATLTNTEAFF
cdr3_nt: TGTGCCACCCTGACTAACACTGAAGCTTTCTTT

j_call: TRBJ1-2
cdr3_length: 15
clone_size: NA
d_call: NA
v_call: TRBV7-9
cdr3_aa: CASSSGPGANYGYTF
cdr3_nt: TGTGCCAGCAGCTCAGGACCGGGAGCTAACTATGGCTACACCTTC

j_call: TRBJ2-1
cdr3_length: 12
clone_size: NA
d_call: NA
v_call: TRBV11-3
cdr3_aa: CASSGVGDEQFF
cdr3_nt: TGTGCCAGTTCAGGGGTCGGCGATGAGCAGTTCTTC

j_call: TRBJ1-2
cdr3_length: 13
clone_size: NA
d_call: NA
v_call: TRBV7-2
cdr3_aa: CASSLGLNYGYTF
cdr3_nt: TGTGCCAGCAGCTTGGGCCTAAACTATGGCTACACCTTC

j_call: TRBJ2-4
cdr3_length: 15
clone_size: NA
d_call: TRBD1
v_call: TRBV28
cdr3_aa: CASNTGGSPRNIQYF
cdr3_nt: TGTGCCAGCAACACAGGGGGCTCTCCTAGAAACATTCAGTACTTC

j_call: TRBJ1-2
cdr3_length: 13
clone_size: NA
d_call: NA
v_call: TRBV5-1
cdr3_aa: CASSLWRFYGYTF
cdr3_nt: TGCGCCAGCAGCTTGTGGCGGTTCTATGGCTACACCTTC

j_call: TRBJ1-4
cdr3_length: 16
clone_size: NA
d_call: NA
v_call: TRBV5-6
cdr3_aa: CASSLVGGTDNEKLFF
cdr3_nt: TGTGCCAGCAGCTTGGTGGGGGGAACCGATAATGAAAAACTGTTTTTT

j_call: TRBJ1-6
cdr3_length: 16
clone_size: NA
d_call: NA
v_call: TRBV25-1
cdr3_aa: CASSESLRSYNSPLHF
cdr3_nt: TGTGCCAGCAGTGAATCACTGAGATCCTATAATTCACCCCTCCACTTT

j_call: TRBJ1-5
cdr3_length: 16
clone_size: few
d_call: NA
v_call: TRBV15
cdr3_aa: CATSETGRDSNQPQHF
cdr3_nt: TGTGCCACCAGTGAGACAGGACGCGATAGCAATCAGCCCCAGCATTTT

j_call: TRBJ2-5
cdr3_length: 16
clone_size: NA
d_call: TRBD1
v_call: TRBV4-1
cdr3_aa: CASSQDGTGYFETQYF
cdr3_nt: TGCGCCAGCAGCCAAGACGGGACAGGGTATTTTGAGACCCAGTACTTC

j_call: TRBJ2-3
cdr3_length: 15
clone_size: NA
d_call: NA
v_call: TRBV7-3
cdr3_aa: CASSRGGGETDTQYF
cdr3_nt: TGTGCCAGCAGCCGGGGAGGTGGAGAGACAGATACGCAGTATTTT

j_call: TRBJ2-5
cdr3_length: 16
clone_size: NA
d_call: TRBD1
v_call: TRBV29-1
cdr3_aa: CSVGEPGQGPSGTQYF
cdr3_nt: TGCAGCGTTGGGGAGCCGGGACAGGGACCATCAGGGACCCAGTACTTC

j_call: TRBJ2-5
cdr3_length: 15
clone_size: NA
d_call: NA
v_call: TRBV18
cdr3_aa: CASSPGSRQGAAQYF
cdr3_nt: TGTGCCAGCTCACCAGGGTCTCGCCAGGGTGCGGCCCAGTACTTC